This paragraph covers one T cell receptor (beta chain) sequence. The data stem from a study of a mutant IDH1 vaccine in newly diagnosed glioma. Study at large: Pretreatment consisted of radiotherapy, temozolomide, or both, with most receiving both.

TCRdb's table, derived via immunoSEQ multiplex PCR, lists solely in-frame clones and lacks some. The sample has around 54,000 clones, roughly 80% seen once. The CDR3 is 15 amino acids. Germline lookup yields CDR1 MNHEY and CDR2 SMNVEV (reference sequence). V was clipped by 4 bases and J by 3 bases, with 13 bases between them. Regarding time point: baseline, week 1 (first vaccination visit). Documented treatment: pre-vaccination baseline after standard-of-care therapy. The material was PBMCs, obtained from a glioma patient treated with radiotherapy, temozolomide or both. This clonotype was sampled from a man between 18 and 29 years old with glioma. J is TRBJ1-5 and V is TRBV27; tentative D call: TRBD1 (6 bases). CDR3 in amino acids: CASSYIGGSNQPQHF. Written as DNA, the CDR3 is TGTGCCAGCAGTTATATCGGGGGCTCCAATCAGCCCCAGCATTTT.